One and the same sample provided the 31 T cell receptor beta chains below, sequenced in a study of regulatory and conventional T cells in RAG deficiency. TCRdb keeps only in-frame clones here, not all; method: immunoSEQ multiplex PCR. The sample has more than 30,000 clones, 90% seen once. The same data also contributed to another study, on regulatory T cells. From that report: The PCR used 52 TRBV and 13 TRBJ primers.

Specimen: CD8+ T cells sorted from blood. These receptors were collected from a human donor in good health.

CDR3 bases: TGTGCCAGCACCCCAGGGGCTCCAGATACGCAGTATTTT. Protein product: CASTPGAPDTQYF. V is TRBV9 and J is TRBJ2-3, with a weak D call TRBD1 (6 bases). There are 13 residues in the CDR3. In germline, CDR1 is SGDLS, CDR2 YYNGEE. Trimming pared 6 bases from V and 4 bases from J, leaving 12 bases between. Combining the CDR3 with reference TRBV9 and TRBJ2-3 gives the whole variable domain DSGVTQTPKHLITATGQRVTLRCSPRSGDLSVYWYQQSLDQGLQFLIQYYNGEERAKGNILERFSAQQFPDLHSELNLSSLELGDSALYFCASTPGAPDTQYFGPGTRLTVL.

This sequence joins TRBV7-8 and TRBJ2-1, with TRBD2 matching 13 bases. J gave up 1 base and V 1 base, and 10 bases lay outside the gene matches. CDR3 size: 20 residues. Germline CDR1 is SGHVS and CDR2 is FQNEAQ. The CDR3 spells CASSLGHWELAGGSYNEQFF. The CDR3, as DNA: TGTGCCAGCAGCTTAGGCCATTGGGAACTAGCGGGAGGGTCCTACAATGAGCAGTTCTTC.

This clone is medium-sized (0.01 to 0.1%) within its sample. The V gene is TRBV7-9, the J gene TRBJ2-7; 8 nucleotides line up with TRBD2. The germline CDR1 and CDR2 sequences are SEHNR and FQNEAQ (reference sequence). This CDR3 region has 13 residues. Germline trimming cut 5 bases from V and 5 bases from J; bases unmatched to any gene: 5. CDR3 amino acids: CASSDSGNNEQYF. DNA for the CDR3: TGTGCCAGCAGCGATAGCGGGAATAACGAGCAGTACTTC.

This chain links TRBV5-4 with TRBJ1-2; the match to TRBD1 covers 8 bases. Trimming at V came to 1 base and at J to 3 bases, leaving 5 bases not matched to a gene. The germline CDR1 and CDR2 sequences are SGHNT and YYREEE (reference sequence). This CDR3 is 15 amino acids long. The CDR3 region is CASSLSQGADYGYTF. The CDR3 nucleotides read TGTGCCAGCAGCTTGAGTCAGGGGGCTGACTATGGCTACACCTTC.

This rearrangement joins TRBV14 to TRBJ2-3; D gene ambiguous. Trimming stripped 0 bases from V and 0 bases from J, with 7 bases between. Germline loops: CDR1 SGHDN, CDR2 FVKESK. This CDR3 spans 15 amino acids. The CDR3 sequence: CASSQEMSSTDTQYF. CDR3 DNA: TGTGCCAGCAGCCAAGAAATGAGTAGCACAGATACGCAGTATTTT.

The sample holds a few counts of this clone. This specimen includes other DNA sequences encoding the same CDR3. The chain employs TRBV7-9 and TRBJ2-7, with no clear D. V was shortened by 5 bases and J by 4 bases, with 12 bases between the two germline ends. Per the germline V gene, CDR1 is SEHNR and CDR2 is FQNEAQ (reference sequence). The CDR3 length is 13 residues. CDR3 sequence: CASSPPGPYEQYF. The CDR3 region has the DNA TGTGCCAGCAGCCCCCCCGGCCCGTACGAGCAGTACTTC. Full variable domain (missing parts from reference TRBV7-9 and TRBJ2-7): DTGVSQNPRHKITKRGQNVTFRCDPISEHNRLYWYRQTLGQGPEFLTYFQNEAQLEKSRLLSDRFSAERPKGSFSTLEIQRTEQGDSAMYLCASSPPGPYEQYFGPGTRLTVT.

This clone was observed a few times. The rearrangement uses TRBV7-9 and TRBJ2-7; D not certain. Germline V gene lookup returns CDR1 SEHNR and CDR2 FQNEAQ (reference sequence). V lost 0 bases and J lost 4, with 4 bases in between. The CDR3 sequence is 12 residues long. The CDR3 nucleotides read TGTGCCAGCAGCTTAGCGCTATACGAGCAGTACTTC. Translating gives CASSLALYEQYF.

The CDR3 protein is CASSLDQEQFF. CDR3 DNA: TGTGCCAGCAGCCTGGACCAGGAGCAGTTCTTC. The V call is TRBV11-2, the J call TRBJ2-1; unclear D gene. Germline CDR1 SGHAT, CDR2 FQNNGV. Trimming pared 5 bases from V and 10 bases from J, leaving 9 bases between. The CDR3 consists of 11 residues.

The chain uses TRBV5-1 and TRBJ1-1; D gene uncertain. The CDR3 sequence is 13 residues long. With 0 bases removed from V and 4 bases from J, the gap between germline ends came to 7 bases. Germline V gives CDR1 SGHRS, CDR2 YFSETQ. CDR3 nucleotide sequence: TGCGCCAGCAGCTTGGCCGAGAGCACTGAAGCTTTCTTT. It encodes CASSLAESTEAFF.

The V and J genes are TRBV6-1 and TRBJ1-2; 9 bases match TRBD1. Germline CDR1 and CDR2: MNHNS and SASEGT. This CDR3 contains 15 residues. The junction had 9 bases not matched to a gene; V was cut back by 6 bases and J by 4 bases. CDR3: CASSSTGQGFYGYTF. In nucleotides, the CDR3 is TGTGCCAGCAGCTCTACCGGACAGGGGTTCTATGGCTACACCTTC.

The chain has TRBV19 and TRBJ2-1; 9 nucleotides agree with TRBD2. Germline V lookup: CDR1 LNHDA, CDR2 SQIVND (reference sequence). The length of the CDR3 is 15 residues. V trimming: 1 base; J trimming: 6 bases; junction bases outside the gene matches: 4. The CDR3 sequence: CASSIGTSATNEQFF. The CDR3 DNA sequence: TGTGCCAGTAGTATAGGGACTAGCGCCACCAATGAGCAGTTCTTC.

The rearrangement uses TRBV30 and TRBJ1-1; D is unresolved. Germline CDR1 and CDR2: GTSNPN and SVGIG (reference sequence). V was pared by 5 bases and J by 2 bases, with 9 bases between. The CDR3 is made up of 12 amino acids. The CDR3 reads CAWDRGNTEAFF. The DNA of the CDR3 is TGTGCCTGGGATCGAGGTAACACTGAAGCTTTCTTT.

V usage is TRBV5-6 and J usage is TRBJ1-2; D gene uncertain. Between the trimmed V and J ends, which lost 7 bases and 4 bases, there was a span of 23 bases. Germline lookup yields CDR1 SGHDT and CDR2 YYEEEE. This CDR3 has 16 amino acids. CDR3 sequence: CASEVCNSRKIYGYTF. The CDR3 bases are TGTGCCAGCGAGGTGTGCAATAGTCGAAAGATCTATGGCTACACCTTC. Full variable domain (remainder filled in from reference TRBV5-6 and TRBJ1-2): DAGVTQSPTHLIKTRGQQVTLRCSPKSGHDTVSWYQQALGQGPQFIFQYYEEEERQRGNFPDRFSGHQFPNYSSELNVNALLLGDSALYLCASEVCNSRKIYGYTFGSGTRLTVV.

This clone was seen only once. The rearrangement joins TRBV10-3 to TRBJ1-5, with D possibly being TRBD1 (5 bases). In germline, CDR1 is ENHRY, CDR2 SYGVKD. The CDR3 has 14 residues. The V and J ends lost 6 bases and 7 bases respectively, with 16 bases between them. The CDR3 coding sequence is TGTGCCATCAGCGAGCCGGGGTCAGGGCAGCCCCAGCATTTT. Translated, it gives CAISEPGSGQPQHF.

This rearrangement joins TRBV6-1 to TRBJ1-2; tentative D call: TRBD1 (5 bases). This CDR3 is built from 14 residues. CDR1 is MNHNS, CDR2 SASEGT, per germline. V dropped 6 bases and J dropped 6 bases, with 17 bases sitting between them. The CDR3 nucleotides are TGTGCCAGCAGCCCGACAGTAGGGCCCCATGGCTACACCTTC. Amino acid sequence: CASSPTVGPHGYTF.

This clone appeared once. The DNA for the CDR3 is TGTGCCAGCTCCCCGGGACAGGGAAACACCATATATTTT. This sequence encodes CASSPGQGNTIYF. The V and J genes are TRBV2 and TRBJ1-3; 7 bases line up with TRBD1. CDR3 length: 13 amino acids. J lost 4 bases, V lost 8 bases, and 5 bases had no gene match. Looked up from germline, CDR1 is SNHLY and CDR2 is FYNNEI.

The J gene is TRBJ2-7, the V gene TRBV7-9, with D maybe TRBD2 (5 bases). Trimming took 8 bases from V and 0 from J, leaving 5 bases between them. Germline CDR1 SEHNR, CDR2 FQNEAQ (reference sequence). CDR3 size: 11 residues. As DNA, the CDR3 is TGTGCCAGCGGACTCTCCTACGAGCAGTACTTC. As protein: CASGLSYEQYF.

The chain uses TRBV5-8 and TRBJ2-2; a possible D gene is TRBD1 (6 bases). Between the trimmed V and J ends, which lost 2 bases and 5 bases, there was a span of 10 bases. The CDR3 has 14 amino acids. CDR1 is SGHTS and CDR2 is YDEGEE in the germline V gene. DNA of the CDR3: TGTGCCAGCAGCTTTAGCAGGGGAACCGGGGAGCTGTTTTTT. Protein sequence: CASSFSRGTGELFF.

This chain connects TRBV27 to TRBJ2-7, with D possibly TRBD2 on 5 matching bases. The CDR3 runs 14 residues. From germline, CDR1 is MNHEY and CDR2 SMNVEV (reference sequence). Between the trimmed V and J ends, which lost 5 bases and 4 bases, there was a span of 15 bases. The CDR3 is CASSPRGLGYEQYF. In nucleotides, the CDR3 is TGTGCCAGCAGTCCCCGGGGTCTGGGGTACGAGCAGTACTTC.

The V gene is TRBV7-6, the J gene TRBJ1-5, with unresolved D. The length of the CDR3 is 15 residues. Germline V gene lookup returns CDR1 SGHVS and CDR2 FNYEAQ. Trimming removed 5 bases from V and 5 bases from J, with 16 bases in between. CDR3 protein: CASSPTGRGDQPQHF. CDR3 coding DNA: TGTGCCAGCAGCCCTACCGGGAGAGGAGATCAGCCCCAGCATTTT.

This chain links TRBV2 with TRBJ2-5; TRBD2 matches at 10 bases. The germline V gene has CDR1 SNHLY and CDR2 FYNNEI. The CDR3 extends over 17 amino acids. With V trimmed by 1 base and J by 0 bases, 5 bases remained unmatched. The CDR3 DNA reads as TGTGCCAGCAGTGAAGGGGTAGCGGGGGGCCACCAAGAGACCCAGTACTTC. Translated: CASSEGVAGGHQETQYF.

V usage is TRBV9 and J usage is TRBJ2-7, with D possibly TRBD2 on 6 matching bases. The CDR3 has 14 amino acids. V was cut by 3 bases and J by 4 bases, with 14 bases left in between. From germline, CDR1 is SGDLS and CDR2 YYNGEE. Here the CDR3 DNA reads TGTGCCAGCAGCGCCCCGGGACTCCATTACGAGCAGTACTTC. Its protein is CASSAPGLHYEQYF.

V gene TRBV27 combines with J gene TRBJ2-5, with 10 bases fitting TRBD1. The ends lost 4 bases at V and 7 bases at J; junction bases unmatched: 9. Germline CDR1 reads MNHEY; CDR2 reads SMNVEV (reference sequence). The CDR3 is 15 residues long. The CDR3 DNA sequence: TGTGCCAGCAGTTCGCCCGGACAGGGGGTTGGGACCCAGTACTTC. Its translation: CASSSPGQGVGTQYF.

The chain links TRBV19 to TRBJ2-1; D ambiguous. Germline CDR1 reads LNHDA; CDR2 reads SQIVND (reference sequence). V was cut by 5 bases and J by 0 bases, with 17 bases left in between. This CDR3 has 17 residues. The CDR3 coding sequence is TGTGCCAGTAGTCTGCCGTTGGATGGCAGCTCCTACAATGAGCAGTTCTTC. This translates into CASSLPLDGSSYNEQFF.

V usage is TRBV6-5 and J usage is TRBJ2-7; 10 bases align to TRBD1. Germline trimming cut 5 bases from V and 5 bases from J; bases unmatched to any gene: 6. This CDR3 region has 14 residues. The V gene's germline CDR1 is MNHEY and CDR2 SVGAGI. The CDR3 coding sequence is TGTGCCAGCAGTACCGACAGGGGGCTGAACGAGCAGTACTTC. This translates into CASSTDRGLNEQYF.

V and J are TRBV2 and TRBJ1-1; D may be TRBD1 (5 bases). The CDR3 contains 13 residues. Per germline, CDR1 SNHLY and CDR2 FYNNEI. This CDR3 reads CAKWGRGNTEAFF. The CDR3 nucleotides are TGTGCGAAGTGGGGGAGGGGGAACACTGAAGCTTTCTTT.

This clone occurred once. The rearrangement uses TRBV2 and TRBJ1-5; a possible D gene is TRBD1 (5 bases). The CDR3 consists of 15 residues. V lost 2 bases to trimming and J lost 4 bases, with 12 bases between them. Germline V CDR1 and CDR2: SNHLY, FYNNEI. The CDR3 DNA sequence: TGTGCCAGCAGTGAAAGGACACAGTATAATCAGCCCCAGCATTTT. Protein product: CASSERTQYNQPQHF. Complete variable domain (other parts from reference TRBV2 and TRBJ1-5): EPEVTQTPSHQVTQMGQEVILRCVPISNHLYFYWYRQILGQKVEFLVSFYNNEISEKSEIFDDQFSVERPDGSNFTLKIRSTKLEDSAMYFCASSERTQYNQPQHFGDGTRLSIL.

The V gene is TRBV10-2, the J gene TRBJ2-1; possibly TRBD1 or TRBD2 for D (5 bases each). Germline CDR1 and CDR2: WSHSY and SAAADI. The CDR3 runs 16 residues. V was pared by 3 bases and J by 2 bases, with 14 bases between. CDR3 sequence reads: CASSEGGQGPYNEQFF. In DNA form, the CDR3 reads TGCGCCAGCAGTGAAGGCGGGCAGGGACCCTACAATGAGCAGTTCTTC.

The V and J genes are TRBV6-5 and TRBJ1-2; weak D call: TRBD1 (6 bases). V was cut by 3 bases and J by 7 bases, with 12 bases left in between. The CDR3 length is 13 residues. Germline V lookup: CDR1 MNHEY, CDR2 SVGAGI. As DNA, the CDR3 is TGTGCCAGCAGTTATGGGGGGGCGGCTGGCTACACCTTC. It is translated as CASSYGGAAGYTF.

This chain joins TRBV13 and TRBJ2-1; D may be TRBD1 (5 bases). The CDR3 spans 12 residues. Trimming took 4 bases from V and 6 from J, leaving 7 bases between them. Germline V lookup: CDR1 PRHDT, CDR2 FYEKMQ (reference sequence). CDR3 amino acids: CASSSQGNEQFF. CDR3 in DNA: TGTGCCAGCAGCTCCCAGGGCAATGAGCAGTTCTTC.

The J gene is TRBJ2-1, the V gene TRBV27, with 8 bases that match TRBD2. This CDR3 is built from 14 residues. V lost 6 bases to trimming and J lost 5 bases; unmatched junction nucleotides: 6. Germline V lookup: CDR1 MNHEY, CDR2 SMNVEV (reference sequence). The chain's CDR3 is CASRGLVIHNEQFF. The DNA for the CDR3 is TGTGCCAGCAGGGGACTAGTCATTCACAATGAGCAGTTCTTC.